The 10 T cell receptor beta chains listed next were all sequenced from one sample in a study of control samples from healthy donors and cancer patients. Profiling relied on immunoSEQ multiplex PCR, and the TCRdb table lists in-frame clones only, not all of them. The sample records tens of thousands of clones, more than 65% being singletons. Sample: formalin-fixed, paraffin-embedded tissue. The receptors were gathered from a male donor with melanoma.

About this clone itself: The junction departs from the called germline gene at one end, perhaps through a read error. The CDR3: CASSHGDLRSSEVFF. CDR3 nucleotides: TGTGCCAGCAGCCACGGGGACTTAAGGAGCTCTGAAGTTTTCTTT. The chain recombines TRBV3-1 (or the pseudogene TRBV3-2) with TRBJ1-1, with D maybe TRBD1 (5 bases). The CDR3 loop spans 15 amino acids. Germline V gene lookup returns CDR1 LGHDT and CDR2 YNNKEL (reference sequence).

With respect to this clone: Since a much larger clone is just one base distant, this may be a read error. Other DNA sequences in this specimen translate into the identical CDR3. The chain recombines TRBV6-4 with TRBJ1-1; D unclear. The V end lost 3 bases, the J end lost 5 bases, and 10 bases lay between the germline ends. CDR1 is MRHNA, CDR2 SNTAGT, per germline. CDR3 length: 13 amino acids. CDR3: CASSESDNTEAFF. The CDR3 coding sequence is TGTGCCAGCAGTGAATCGGATAATACTGAAGCTTTCTTT.

The CDR3 region has the DNA TGTGCCTACGCCGTCGGGGCAGGGGGAAGCCAAGAGACCCAGTACTTC. Protein product: CAYAVGAGGSQETQYF. This rearrangement joins TRBV2 to TRBJ2-5, with 7 bases matching TRBD1. This CDR3 has 16 residues. Trimming at V came to 11 bases and at J to 1 base, leaving 16 bases not matched to a gene. CDR1 and CDR2 (germline): SNHLY, FYNNEI.

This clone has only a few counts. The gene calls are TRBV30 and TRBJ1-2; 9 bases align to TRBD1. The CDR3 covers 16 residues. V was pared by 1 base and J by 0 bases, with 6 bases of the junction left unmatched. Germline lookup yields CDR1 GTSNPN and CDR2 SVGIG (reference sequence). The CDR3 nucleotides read TGTGCCTGGAGTGCAGGGACAGGGCAAGCTAACTATGGCTACACCTTC. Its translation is CAWSAGTGQANYGYTF.

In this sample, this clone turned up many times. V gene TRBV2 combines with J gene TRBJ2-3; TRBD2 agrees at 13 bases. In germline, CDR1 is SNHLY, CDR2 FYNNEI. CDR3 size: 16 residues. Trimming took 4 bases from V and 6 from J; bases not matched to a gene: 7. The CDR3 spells CASSVGLAGRGDTQYF. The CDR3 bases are TGTGCCAGCAGTGTGGGACTAGCGGGGAGAGGGGATACGCAGTATTTT.

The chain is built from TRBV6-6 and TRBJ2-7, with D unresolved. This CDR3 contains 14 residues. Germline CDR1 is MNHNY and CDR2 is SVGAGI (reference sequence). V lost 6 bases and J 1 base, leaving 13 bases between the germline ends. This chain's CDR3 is CASSVRSKSYEQYF. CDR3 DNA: TGTGCCAGCAGCGTCAGGTCAAAATCCTACGAGCAGTACTTC.

The CDR3 region has the DNA TGCGCCAGCAGCCCCCACTACGCCGGGACCAACATTCAGTACTTC. Amino acid sequence: CASSPHYAGTNIQYF. The J gene is TRBJ2-4, the V gene TRBV5-1; D is perhaps TRBD1 or TRBD2 (5 bases each). CDR3 size: 15 residues. Deletions cut 4 bases from V and 7 bases from J, with 18 bases between. CDR1 is SGHRS, CDR2 YFSETQ, per germline.

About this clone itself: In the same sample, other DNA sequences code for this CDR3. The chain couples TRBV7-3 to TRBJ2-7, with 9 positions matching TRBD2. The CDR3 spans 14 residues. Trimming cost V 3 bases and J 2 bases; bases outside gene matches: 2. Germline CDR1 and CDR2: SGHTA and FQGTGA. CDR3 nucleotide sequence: TGTGCCAGCAGCTTGGCGGGAGGGCCCTACGAGCAGTACTTC. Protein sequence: CASSLAGGPYEQYF.

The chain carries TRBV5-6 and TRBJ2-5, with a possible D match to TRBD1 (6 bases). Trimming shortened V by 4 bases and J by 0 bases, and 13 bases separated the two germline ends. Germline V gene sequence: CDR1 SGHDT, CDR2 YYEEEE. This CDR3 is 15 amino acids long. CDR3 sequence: CASSPWGRDQETQYF. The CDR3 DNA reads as TGTGCCAGCAGCCCCTGGGGGCGGGACCAAGAGACCCAGTACTTC.

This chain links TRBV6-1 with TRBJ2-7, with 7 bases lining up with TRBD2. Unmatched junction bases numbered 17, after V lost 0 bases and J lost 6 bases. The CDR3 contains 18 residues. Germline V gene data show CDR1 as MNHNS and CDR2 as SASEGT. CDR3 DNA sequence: TGTGCCAGCAGTGAAGCCTTTTTCTTCAGCGGGATACCCCGCGAGCAGTACTTC. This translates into CASSEAFFFSGIPREQYF.